These 23 T cell receptor beta chains originate from one sample sequenced in a study of regulatory T cells in long-lasting Graves disease. The TCR beta library used iRepertoire HTBI primers with Arm-PCR amplification of CDR3. TCRdb reanalysed the multiplex PCR reads using MiXCR and keeps one entry per CDR3 protein. The sample has approximately 480,000 distinct CDR3 sequences, under 20% seen once; the top ten hold 12%. The sample's time point: newly diagnosed GD, antithyroid drugs for less than 3 months. Making the TCR library involved RNA that had been extracted from PBMCs. A further study also used this sample, focusing on T cells in Graves' hyperthyroidism and ophthalmopathy.

Sample: peripheral blood mononuclear cells (PBMCs), taken at new diagnosis, from a patient treated with antithyroid drugs. The receptors originated from a middle-aged man with Graves disease.

This clonotype was seen many times. This rearrangement joins TRBV19 to TRBJ2-1, with 10 bases aligning to TRBD2. The V gene's germline CDR1 is LNHDA and CDR2 SQIVND (reference sequence). V gave up 4 bases and J gave up 4 bases; unmatched junction bases: 7. This CDR3 contains 16 residues. The CDR3, as DNA: TGTGCCAGTAGTAACCTGAGGACTAGCGGATACAATGAGCAGTTCTTC. This sequence encodes CASSNLRTSGYNEQFF.

This clonotype came up many times. The V call is TRBV20-1, the J call TRBJ2-3, with D uncertain. CDR3 length: 15 residues. With 2 bases removed from V and 1 base from J, the gap between germline ends came to 13 bases. Germline CDR1 DFQATT, CDR2 SNEGSKA (reference sequence). The CDR3 region is CSARPIRSGTDTQYF. CDR3 coding DNA: TGCAGTGCTAGACCCATTAGGAGCGGCACAGATACGCAGTATTTT.

This clonotype was counted between two and nine times. V usage is TRBV20-1 and J usage is TRBJ2-6; D unresolved. V was clipped by 6 bases and J by 0 bases, with 12 bases between them. The CDR3 has 15 amino acids. CDR1 is DFQATT, CDR2 SNEGSKA, per germline (reference sequence). The CDR3 sequence: CSAALTLSGANVLTF. The CDR3 DNA sequence: TGCAGTGCCGCCTTGACACTCTCTGGGGCCAACGTCCTGACTTTC.

Only a few counts were recorded for this clonotype. The CDR3 sequence is CASRMTGGRETQYF. The CDR3 bases are TGTGCCAGCAGGATGACAGGGGGGCGGGAGACCCAGTACTTC. The V and J genes are TRBV28 and TRBJ2-4, with 9 nucleotides matching TRBD1. The J call is in doubt because the DNA end fits TRBJ2-5 better. CDR1 is MDHEN, CDR2 SYDVKM, per germline. The CDR3 is 14 residues long.

This clonotype occurred many times. The V gene is TRBV30, the J gene TRBJ2-7; a possible D gene is TRBD1 (5 bases). CDR3 length: 13 residues. The V gene's germline CDR1 is GTSNPN and CDR2 SVGIG (reference sequence). The V and J ends lost 0 bases and 6 bases respectively, with 12 bases between them. The CDR3 loop is CAWSVRQTFEQYF. In DNA, the CDR3 is TGTGCCTGGAGTGTAAGACAGACTTTCGAGCAGTACTTC.

Note on this clonotype: This may come from a read error, since a much larger clone is one base off. The V gene is TRBV7-9, the J gene TRBJ2-7; D is uncertain. V was pared by 5 bases and J by 3 bases, with 11 bases between. Per germline, CDR1 SEHNR and CDR2 FQNEAQ (reference sequence). The CDR3 totals 13 residues. The CDR3: CASSGQDGYEQYF. The CDR3 DNA reads as TGTGCCAGCAGCGGCCAGGACGGCTACGAGCAGTACTTC.

This clonotype was recorded at least ten times. The chain recombines TRBV20-1 with TRBJ2-7; D not resolved. This CDR3 region has 13 residues. Germline V gene data show CDR1 as DFQATT and CDR2 as SNEGSKA (reference sequence). Trimming stripped 7 bases from V and 1 base from J, with 14 bases between. This CDR3 reads CSGASGDSYEQYF. CDR3 nucleotide sequence: TGCAGTGGGGCTAGTGGCGATTCCTACGAGCAGTACTTC.

This clonotype has a count of ten or more. This rearrangement joins TRBV5-1 to TRBJ1-1, with 7 bases matching TRBD1. Per the germline V gene, CDR1 is SGHRS and CDR2 is YFSETQ. V lost 4 bases, J lost 5 bases, and 8 bases stayed unmatched. The CDR3 contains 14 residues. CDR3 sequence reads: CASSPQQGRTEAFF. DNA for the CDR3: TGCGCCAGCAGCCCCCAACAGGGGCGTACTGAAGCTTTCTTT.

This clonotype was observed a handful of times. The chain recombines TRBV7-3 with TRBJ1-6; D is possibly TRBD1 (5 bases). V gave up 4 bases and J gave up 5 bases, with 15 bases separating them. Germline V gives CDR1 SGHTA, CDR2 FQGTGA. The CDR3 loop spans 16 amino acids. The DNA for the CDR3 is TGTGCCAGCAGCTCCAGCGCCCGGGGCCATAATTCACCCCTCCACTTT. Its protein is CASSSSARGHNSPLHF. Drawing the rest from reference TRBV7-3 and TRBJ1-6, the complete variable domain is GAGVSQTPSNKVTEKGKYVELRCDPISGHTALYWYRQSLGQGPEFLIYFQGTGAADDSGLPNDRFFAVRPEGSVSTLKIQRTERGDSAVYLCASSSSARGHNSPLHFGNGTRLTVT.

V gene TRBV11-2 combines with J gene TRBJ2-3, with D hard to call. This CDR3 comprises 15 residues. Germline assignment: CDR1 SGHAT and CDR2 FQNNGV. V lost 5 bases and J 0 bases, leaving 12 bases between the germline ends. The DNA for the CDR3 is TGTGCCAGCAGCCCAAACCCCTATAGCACAGATACGCAGTATTTT. Amino acid sequence: CASSPNPYSTDTQYF.

The V gene is TRBV20-1, the J gene TRBJ2-5; 7 bases map to TRBD1. The CDR3 has 12 amino acids. Per germline, CDR1 DFQATT and CDR2 SNEGSKA (reference sequence). Losses at the gene ends were 5 bases for V and 4 bases for J; bases not matched to a gene: 4. The CDR3 region is CSAATGSETQYF. DNA for the CDR3: TGCAGTGCTGCGACAGGGTCAGAGACCCAGTACTTC.

J is TRBJ2-2 and V is TRBV10-3, with D maybe TRBD2 (6 bases). Germline V lookup: CDR1 ENHRY, CDR2 SYGVKD. CDR3 length equals 16 residues. V was clipped by 4 bases and J by 1 base, with 13 bases between them. The chain's CDR3 is CAISVGGRGNTGELFF. CDR3 coding DNA: TGTGCCATCAGTGTAGGCGGGCGGGGGAACACCGGGGAGCTGTTTTTT.

This clonotype has at least ten counts. The V and J genes are TRBV2 and TRBJ2-7; D is undetermined. Between the trimmed V and J ends, which lost 7 bases and 3 bases, there was a span of 19 bases. The CDR3 has 15 residues. The germline V gene has CDR1 SNHLY and CDR2 FYNNEI. The CDR3 sequence is CASTPGGTTLYEQYF. The CDR3 DNA sequence: TGTGCCAGCACCCCCGGCGGAACTACCCTCTACGAGCAGTACTTC.

This clonotype was counted ten times or more. The J gene is TRBJ2-1, the V gene TRBV6-1; 7 bases line up with TRBD1. In germline, CDR1 is MNHNS, CDR2 SASEGT. Trimming took 7 bases from V and 4 from J; bases not matched to a gene: 10. The CDR3 extends over 15 amino acids. CDR3 residues: CASTTWAGGYNEQFF. DNA of the CDR3: TGTGCCAGCACCACGTGGGCAGGGGGTTACAATGAGCAGTTCTTC.

The V gene is TRBV6-5, the J gene TRBJ2-7; D may be TRBD1 or TRBD2 (5 bases each). CDR3 size: 16 residues. Germline CDR1 and CDR2: MNHEY and SVGAGI. With 0 bases removed from V and 3 bases from J, the gap between germline ends came to 15 bases. The CDR3 region has the DNA TGTGCCAGCAGTTACTCGAACCCGGGGCTCGACTACGAGCAGTACTTC. Translating gives CASSYSNPGLDYEQYF.

This clonotype was recorded many times. A far larger clone is off by one base, so a read error is likely. CDR3 nucleotide sequence: TGTGCCAGCAGCGGAGGGGACAGGGAATTCGATGAGCAGTTCTTC. Translating gives CASSGGDREFDEQFF. V is TRBV7-9 and J is TRBJ2-1; 9 positions match TRBD1. CDR1 and CDR2 from the germline V gene are SEHNR and FQNEAQ (reference sequence). J was trimmed by 8 bases and V by 5 bases; bases with no gene match: 10. This CDR3 contains 15 residues.

This clonotype was seen ten or more times. The chain joins TRBV5-1 to TRBJ2-6; 13 nucleotides align to TRBD2. CDR1 is SGHRS, CDR2 YFSETQ, per germline. Trimming removed 3 bases from V and 8 bases from J; junction bases left unmatched: 2. The CDR3 has 15 amino acids. CDR3 loop: CASSSGLAGTNVLTF. The CDR3 DNA reads TGCGCCAGCAGCTCGGGACTAGCGGGGACCAACGTCCTGACTTTC.

In its sample, this clonotype was seen a few times. The chain uses TRBV5-1 and TRBJ2-7; 8 bases align to TRBD2. In germline, CDR1 is SGHRS, CDR2 YFSETQ. With V trimmed by 0 bases and J by 3 bases, 8 bases remained unmatched. This CDR3 contains 16 residues. The CDR3, as DNA: TGCGCCAGCAGCTTGGGAGCGGGTAGCGGGATCTACGAGCAGTACTTC. Amino acid sequence: CASSLGAGSGIYEQYF.

The chain carries TRBV15 and TRBJ2-7; D is tentatively TRBD1 or TRBD2 (6 bases each). The germline V gene has CDR1 LNHNV and CDR2 YYDKDF (reference sequence). With 1 base removed from V and 6 bases from J, the gap between germline ends came to 13 bases. The CDR3 runs to 14 residues. The CDR3 sequence is CATSRVGGAGEQYF. For the CDR3, the DNA is TGTGCCACCAGCAGAGTCGGGGGCGCGGGCGAGCAGTACTTC.

This chain links TRBV4-1 with TRBJ2-3; D unclear. Trimming pared 4 bases from V and 4 bases from J, leaving 12 bases between. Germline-derived CDR1 and CDR2 are MGHRA and YSYEKL. This CDR3 region has 14 residues. The CDR3 here is CASSPQDSSDTQYF. In DNA, the CDR3 is TGCGCCAGCAGCCCCCAGGATAGCTCAGATACGCAGTATTTT.

A single count supports this clonotype. Given the absence of the conserved phenylalanine or tryptophan at the CDR3 end, a read error is likely. The chain has TRBV12-5 and TRBJ2-7; 11 nucleotides align to TRBD2. Germline-derived CDR1 and CDR2 are LGHNT and FRNRAP. The junction had 14 bases not matched to a gene; V was cut back by 7 bases and J by 3 bases. The CDR3 totals 17 residues. CDR3 sequence (DNA): TGTGCTAGTGCATTCGCCCCCGGGACTAGCGGTATCTACGAGCAGTACCTC. Translating it yields CASAFAPGTSGIYEQYL.

J is TRBJ2-3 and V is TRBV6-4, with no clear D. V was cut by 5 bases and J by 2 bases, with 14 bases left in between. Germline CDR1 is MRHNA and CDR2 is SNTAGT. The CDR3 extends over 15 amino acids. CDR3 sequence (DNA): TGTGCCAGCAGTTACGGCGAGCGCGACACAGATACGCAGTATTTT. Amino acid sequence: CASSYGERDTDTQYF.

A remark on this clonotype: One junction end does not reproduce the germline sequence, and a read error may be involved. This sequence joins TRBV5-1 and TRBJ1-2; D unresolved. Germline values: CDR1 SGHRS, CDR2 YFSETQ. The CDR3 has 13 residues. The CDR3 reads CASSQQDGIGYTF. The CDR3, as DNA: TGTGCCAGCAGCCAACAAGATGGAATTGGCTACACCTTC.